These 32 T cell receptor beta chains were all obtained from the same sample, sequenced in a study of blood T cell repertoires in COVID-19. Clones were read by immunoSEQ multiplex PCR, and TCRdb kept only the in-frame ones, dropping some. The sample holds approximately 330,000 clones, 70% to 90% seen once. Specimen: PBMCs or T cells enriched from blood (not recorded which). These receptors were collected from a woman aged 40 to 49 with acute COVID-19.

The gene calls are TRBV18 and TRBJ1-5; D is unresolved. V dropped 6 bases and J dropped 10 bases, with 19 bases sitting between them. The length of the CDR3 is 14 residues. Germline CDR1 KGHSH, CDR2 LQKENI. CDR3 coding DNA: TGTGCCAGCTCCCCAGAGGCGGGGTTGGGCCCCCAGCATTTT. Its protein is CASSPEAGLGPQHF. Complete variable domain (other parts from reference TRBV18 and TRBJ1-5): NAGVMQNPRHLVRRRGQEARLRCSPMKGHSHVYWYRQLPEEGLKFMVYLQKENIIDESGMPKERFSAEFPKEGPSILRIQQVVRGDSAAYFCASSPEAGLGPQHFGDGTRLSIL.

The chain has TRBV12-3 or TRBV12-4 and TRBJ1-2; tentatively, D is TRBD1 (6 bases). The V and J ends lost 1 base and 4 bases respectively, with 7 bases between them. The CDR3 is 13 amino acids. The CDR3: CASSLGQVYGYTF. The CDR3 DNA reads as TGTGCCAGCAGTTTAGGACAGGTCTATGGCTACACCTTC.

The rearrangement links TRBV11-2 to TRBJ1-2; maybe TRBD1 (6 bases). The germline V gene has CDR1 SGHAT and CDR2 FQNNGV. This CDR3 is 13 amino acids long. V gave up 5 bases and J gave up 8 bases, with 15 bases separating them. This CDR3 is CASSPRGSGGYTF. For the CDR3, the DNA is TGTGCCAGCAGCCCTAGGGGGTCTGGGGGCTACACCTTC.

The J gene is TRBJ1-5, the V gene TRBV28; 7 nucleotides align to TRBD1. CDR1 and CDR2 (germline): MDHEN, SYDVKM. Unmatched junction bases numbered 3, after V lost 6 bases and J lost 1 base. This CDR3 is built from 14 residues. The CDR3 DNA sequence: TGTGCCAGCAGCAACAGGGGAAGCAATCAGCCCCAGCATTTT. This codes for CASSNRGSNQPQHF.

V and J are TRBV5-6 and TRBJ2-1; 8 bases are shared with TRBD2. CDR3 length equals 15 residues. V lost 6 bases to trimming and J lost 7 bases; unmatched junction nucleotides: 12. Looked up from germline, CDR1 is SGHDT and CDR2 is YYEEEE. The CDR3 bases are TGTGCCAGCACCCATGTTGCGGGAGGCGGGAATGAGCAGTTCTTC. It codes for CASTHVAGGGNEQFF. Based on the CDR3 plus reference TRBV5-6 and TRBJ2-1, the full variable domain is DAGVTQSPTHLIKTRGQQVTLRCSPKSGHDTVSWYQQALGQGPQFIFQYYEEEERQRGNFPDRFSGHQFPNYSSELNVNALLLGDSALYLCASTHVAGGGNEQFFGPGTRLTVL.

The V gene is TRBV4-3, the J gene TRBJ1-2, with 9 bases fitting TRBD1. J gave up 4 bases and V 0 bases, and 3 bases lay outside the gene matches. Germline values: CDR1 LGHNA, CDR2 YSLEER. This CDR3 contains 15 residues. The CDR3 DNA sequence: TGCGCCAGCAGCCAAGAAGTGGGACAGGGCTATGGCTACACCTTC. As protein: CASSQEVGQGYGYTF.

This chain uses TRBV15 with TRBJ1-5; 7 nucleotides match TRBD1. Germline CDR1 and CDR2: LNHNV and YYDKDF (reference sequence). The ends lost 4 bases at V and 5 bases at J; junction bases unmatched: 8. The length of the CDR3 is 15 residues. This CDR3 is CATSNRQGGDQPQHF. The CDR3 DNA sequence: TGTGCCACCAGCAACAGACAGGGCGGGGATCAGCCCCAGCATTTT.

V and J are TRBV18 and TRBJ2-7; 8 bases are shared with TRBD1. The CDR3 runs 14 residues. V shed 2 bases, J shed 0 bases, and the junction held 0 bases outside the gene matches. Germline lookup yields CDR1 KGHSH and CDR2 LQKENI. Here the CDR3 reads CASSPDRGSYEQYF. The DNA for the CDR3 is TGTGCCAGCTCACCAGACAGGGGCTCCTACGAGCAGTACTTC.

The chain carries TRBV7-2 and TRBJ2-1; 9 bases line up with TRBD2. The CDR3 extends over 16 amino acids. CDR1 SGHTA and CDR2 FQGNSA come from the germline V gene. The V gene end was trimmed by 5 bases and the J gene end by 7 bases; junction bases not matched to a gene: 12. Written as DNA, the CDR3 is TGTGCCAGCAGCCTGGGGATTCTAGCGGGGCAAAATGAGCAGTTCTTC. Encoded protein: CASSLGILAGQNEQFF.

There are a few counts of this clone. The rearrangement links TRBV7-8 to TRBJ1-5; D not certain. The CDR3 sequence is 14 residues long. The germline V gene encodes CDR1 SGHVS and CDR2 FQNEAQ. Between the trimmed V and J ends, which lost 2 bases and 4 bases, there was a span of 9 bases. The CDR3 coding sequence is TGTGCCAGCAGCTTACGACGGGGAAATCAGCCCCAGCATTTT. Protein product: CASSLRRGNQPQHF.

V is TRBV25-1 and J is TRBJ2-3; 9 positions match TRBD2. V was pared by 6 bases and J by 2 bases, with 9 bases of the junction left unmatched. CDR3 length: 16 amino acids. Germline V gives CDR1 MGHDK, CDR2 SYGVNS. CDR3 residues: CASSRRIAGDTDTQYF. Written as DNA, the CDR3 is TGTGCCAGCAGCCGGCGGATAGCGGGAGACACAGATACGCAGTATTTT.

This clone has only a few counts. The V call is TRBV7-9, the J call TRBJ1-1; no definite D call. V was cut by 5 bases and J by 1 base, with 11 bases left in between. Germline CDR1 is SEHNR and CDR2 is FQNEAQ (reference sequence). The CDR3 sequence is 14 residues long. The CDR3: CASSPFSENTEAFF. DNA of the CDR3: TGTGCCAGCAGCCCATTCAGTGAGAACACTGAAGCTTTCTTT.

V usage is TRBV28 and J usage is TRBJ2-3; 7 bases map to TRBD1. Germline V lookup: CDR1 MDHEN, CDR2 SYDVKM. J gave up 9 bases and V 5 bases, and 8 bases lay outside the gene matches. This CDR3 has 13 residues. CDR3 DNA sequence: TGTGCCAGCAGTCCAAGACAGGGTTGGACGCAGTATTTT. Translating it yields CASSPRQGWTQYF.

CDR3 sequence reads: CASSLWALRDRFGNSPLHF. CDR3 DNA: TGTGCCAGCAGTTTGTGGGCTCTACGGGACAGGTTCGGTAATTCACCCCTCCACTTT. The V call is TRBV27, the J call TRBJ1-6; 8 bases match TRBD1. The CDR3 runs to 19 residues. Trimming cost V 3 bases and J 6 bases; bases outside gene matches: 16. CDR1 and CDR2 (germline): MNHEY, SMNVEV (reference sequence).

This clone came up once. The V gene is TRBV7-9, the J gene TRBJ1-5, with D possibly being TRBD1 (6 bases). Germline CDR1 SEHNR, CDR2 FQNEAQ (reference sequence). The CDR3 runs to 14 residues. V dropped 5 bases and J dropped 6 bases, with 14 bases sitting between them. The CDR3 region is CASSRNREGQPQHF. CDR3 nucleotides: TGTGCCAGCAGCCGAAACAGGGAAGGTCAGCCCCAGCATTTT.

The chain carries TRBV2 and TRBJ2-1, with 11 bases identical to TRBD2. The germline CDR1 and CDR2 sequences are SNHLY and FYNNEI. V was pared by 6 bases and J by 4 bases, with 5 bases of the junction left unmatched. The CDR3 runs 15 residues. CDR3 DNA sequence: TGTGCCAGCAGACCGGGACTAGCGGCTTACAATGAGCAGTTCTTC. It specifies CASRPGLAAYNEQFF.

The V and J genes are TRBV6-5 and TRBJ1-1; perhaps TRBD1 as D (5 bases). The germline gives CDR1 MNHEY, CDR2 SVGAGI. This CDR3 is 14 amino acids long. Trimming cost V 11 bases and J 4 bases, with 20 bases left between them. CDR3: CAPAGPFFVTEAFF. DNA for the CDR3: TGTGCCCCGGCGGGGCCATTCTTCGTCACTGAAGCTTTCTTT.

The V and J genes are TRBV27 and TRBJ1-5, with D hard to call. This CDR3 comprises 14 residues. Trimming shortened V by 3 bases and J by 2 bases, and 8 bases separated the two germline ends. CDR1 and CDR2 (germline): MNHEY, SMNVEV (reference sequence). Here the CDR3 reads CASSLIGGNQPQHF. CDR3 DNA: TGTGCCAGCAGTTTGATCGGAGGCAATCAGCCCCAGCATTTT.

The genes are TRBV12-3 or TRBV12-4 and TRBJ2-7; the match to TRBD1 covers 7 bases. With 5 bases clipped from V and 6 bases from J, the junction kept 7 bases outside the gene matches. This CDR3 spans 13 amino acids. CDR3 amino acids: CASSRDRFGEQYF. CDR3 DNA: TGTGCCAGCAGTCGGGACAGATTTGGCGAGCAGTACTTC.

The chain has TRBV25-1 and TRBJ2-1, with no clear D. The CDR3 contains 14 residues. Trimming shortened V by 2 bases and J by 6 bases, and 11 bases separated the two germline ends. CDR1 and CDR2 from the germline V gene are MGHDK and SYGVNS. The CDR3 spells CASSEPGTINEQFF. The CDR3 nucleotides are TGTGCCAGCAGTGAACCCGGAACTATCAATGAGCAGTTCTTC.

In its sample, this clone was seen many times. This rearrangement joins TRBV7-9 to TRBJ1-1, with 7 bases that match TRBD1. The germline gives CDR1 SEHNR, CDR2 FQNEAQ (reference sequence). This CDR3 comprises 12 residues. Losses at the gene ends were 5 bases for V and 7 bases for J; bases not matched to a gene: 4. The CDR3 nucleotides are TGTGCCAGCAGCGAGACAGGGTATGAAGCTTTCTTT. Translated: CASSETGYEAFF.

The CDR3 protein is CASSLLDRGNTGELFF. The CDR3 nucleotides read TGTGCCAGCAGTTTGCTGGACAGGGGTAACACCGGGGAGCTGTTTTTT. This rearrangement joins TRBV28 to TRBJ2-2; TRBD1 aligns across 9 bases. The CDR3 is made up of 16 amino acids. Trimming at V came to 3 bases and at J to 2 bases, leaving 4 bases not matched to a gene. The germline CDR1 and CDR2 sequences are MDHEN and SYDVKM.

This clone has only a few counts. The chain links TRBV14 to TRBJ2-2; 10 bases agree with TRBD1. CDR1 and CDR2 from the germline V gene are SGHDN and FVKESK. The length of the CDR3 is 15 residues. The J segment lost 6 bases and the V segment lost 6 bases, leaving 7 bases of the junction unmatched. The CDR3 DNA reads TGTGCCAGCAGGCCGGGACAGGGGTCCCCCGGGGAGCTGTTTTTT. Protein product: CASRPGQGSPGELFF.

The genes are TRBV27 and TRBJ2-7, with D tentatively TRBD1 (8 bases). The CDR3 is 15 residues long. The germline gives CDR1 MNHEY, CDR2 SMNVEV (reference sequence). V shed 7 bases and J shed 3 bases, with 19 bases lying between them. CDR3 amino acids: CASTVGGTGHYEQYF. The CDR3 region has the DNA TGTGCCAGCACCGTGGGAGGGACAGGACACTACGAGCAGTACTTC.

The chain links TRBV28 to TRBJ1-3; D gene ambiguous. Germline CDR1 is MDHEN and CDR2 is SYDVKM. The CDR3 covers 15 residues. Trimming cost V 2 bases and J 2 bases, with 10 bases left between them. The CDR3 coding sequence is TGTGCCAGCAGTTTACCCCGCGGGACTGGAAACACCATATATTTT. Amino acids: CASSLPRGTGNTIYF.

The J gene is TRBJ2-7, the V gene TRBV27; TRBD1 matches at 8 bases. The germline V gene encodes CDR1 MNHEY and CDR2 SMNVEV (reference sequence). CDR3 length: 15 amino acids. Trimming cost V 6 bases and J 2 bases; bases outside gene matches: 9. The CDR3 DNA is TGTGCCAGCAGCCCCGGACAGGGTGTCCCCTACGAGCAGTACTTC. Protein sequence: CASSPGQGVPYEQYF.

This chain joins TRBV7-2 and TRBJ2-3, with 12 bases that match TRBD2. The CDR3 is made up of 15 amino acids. V trimming: 5 bases; J trimming: 6 bases; junction bases outside the gene matches: 6. Germline CDR1 SGHTA, CDR2 FQGNSA. The CDR3 DNA is TGTGCCAGCAGCCCTAGCGGGAGGGCCCCGGATACGCAGTATTTT. This gives the protein CASSPSGRAPDTQYF.

The CDR3 loop reads CASNDRGNYGYTF. CDR3 nucleotide sequence: TGTGCCAGCAATGACAGGGGAAACTATGGCTACACCTTC. The chain employs TRBV6-6 and TRBJ1-2; TRBD1 matches 8 bases. J gave up 2 bases and V 7 bases, and 3 bases lay outside the gene matches. This CDR3 is built from 13 residues. Germline V CDR1 and CDR2: MNHNY, SVGAGI (reference sequence).

This rearrangement joins TRBV29-1 to TRBJ2-3, with D perhaps TRBD2 (6 bases). CDR3 length equals 13 residues. V was pared by 4 bases and J by 4 bases, with 12 bases between. Germline loops: CDR1 SQVTM, CDR2 ANQGSEA. The CDR3 DNA sequence: TGCAGCGTTGCCGGGAGAGGGGCAGATACGCAGTATTTT. Translation: CSVAGRGADTQYF.

This sequence joins TRBV10-3 and TRBJ2-1; 7 nucleotides line up with TRBD1. From germline, CDR1 is ENHRY and CDR2 SYGVKD. The CDR3 is 14 amino acids. With V trimmed by 10 bases and J by 6 bases, 12 bases remained unmatched. CDR3 in DNA: TGTGCCAGCAATGGACAGGTCGGTACCAATGAGCAGTTCTTC. This encodes CASNGQVGTNEQFF.

This sequence joins TRBV7-3 and TRBJ2-2; 11 nucleotides line up with TRBD2. Unmatched junction bases numbered 11, after V lost 3 bases and J lost 8 bases. The CDR3 spans 17 residues. Germline V gene sequence: CDR1 SGHTA, CDR2 FQGTGA. The CDR3 sequence is CASSLETASGRSGELFF. The CDR3 nucleotides read TGTGCCAGCAGCTTGGAGACGGCTAGCGGGAGGTCGGGGGAGCTGTTTTTT.

The chain is built from TRBV19 and TRBJ2-3; TRBD2 agrees at 10 bases. The germline V gene has CDR1 LNHDA and CDR2 SQIVND (reference sequence). This CDR3 has 15 amino acids. V shed 3 bases, J shed 1 base, and the junction held 1 base outside the gene matches. The CDR3 here is CASSILAGGTDTQYF. In nucleotides, the CDR3 is TGTGCCAGTAGTATTCTAGCGGGGGGCACAGATACGCAGTATTTT.